One and the same sample provided the 30 T cell receptor beta chains below, sequenced in a study of T cell changes during pregnancy in multiple sclerosis. Method: immunoSEQ multiplex PCR; TCRdb's copy keeps in-frame clones and lacks some. The sample yields 40,000 or so clones, 80% to 95% seen once. This specimen was CD4+ T cells from peripheral blood mononuclear cells, taken in the third trimester of pregnancy. Receptors originate from a female donor with multiple sclerosis, enrolled in a pregnancy study.

Details on this clone: The identical CDR3 is also encoded by other nucleotide sequences in the sample. The V gene is TRBV5-1, the J gene TRBJ2-7, with 7 bases fitting TRBD1. Germline assignment: CDR1 SGHRS and CDR2 YFSETQ. The CDR3 covers 14 residues. V shed 4 bases, J shed 3 bases, and the junction held 7 bases outside the gene matches. CDR3 amino acids: CASSLRDSLYEQYF. The CDR3 DNA sequence: TGCGCCAGCAGCCTCCGGGACAGTCTCTACGAGCAGTACTTC.

The chain links TRBV13 to TRBJ2-5, with D possibly TRBD2 on 6 matching bases. CDR3 length equals 13 residues. V gave up 4 bases and J gave up 5 bases, with 11 bases separating them. Germline loops: CDR1 PRHDT, CDR2 FYEKMQ (reference sequence). In DNA form, the CDR3 reads TGTGCCAGCAGCTGGGACTCCGAGGAGACCCAGTACTTC. As protein: CASSWDSEETQYF.

The genes are TRBV18 and TRBJ2-7; maybe TRBD2 (7 bases). CDR3 size: 15 residues. CDR1 is KGHSH, CDR2 LQKENI, per germline. V lost 3 bases, J lost 3 bases, and 15 bases lay in between. CDR3 sequence: CASSPTGRGGYEQYF. The CDR3 DNA reads as TGTGCCAGCTCACCGACGGGGAGGGGGGGCTACGAGCAGTACTTC.

The chain couples TRBV6-5 to TRBJ2-2; unclear D gene. CDR3 length: 16 residues. V was clipped by 2 bases and J by 0 bases, with 10 bases between them. The germline V gene encodes CDR1 MNHEY and CDR2 SVGAGI. CDR3: CASSYLASANTGELFF. DNA for the CDR3: TGTGCCAGCAGTTACCTCGCCAGTGCGAACACCGGGGAGCTGTTTTTT.

As DNA, the CDR3 is TGTGCCAGCAGTGCTGGGACTTTCGGACTAGCGGGAGAACGGAAGTACTTC. This sequence encodes CASSAGTFGLAGERKYF. The J gene is TRBJ2-7, the V gene TRBV6-1, with 13 bases lining up with TRBD2. This CDR3 has 17 amino acids. The V gene end was trimmed by 4 bases and the J gene end by 11 bases; junction bases not matched to a gene: 17. Germline lookup yields CDR1 MNHNS and CDR2 SASEGT.

The chain links TRBV25-1 to TRBJ2-1; D perhaps matches TRBD2 (6 bases). The CDR3 covers 14 residues. Germline V gives CDR1 MGHDK, CDR2 SYGVNS. Trimming took off 3 bases at V and 6 bases at J, with 12 bases between the two ends. Written as DNA, the CDR3 is TGTGCCAGCAGTGACCGCAAACTAGCCAATGAGCAGTTCTTC. Amino acids: CASSDRKLANEQFF. The whole variable domain, remainder taken from reference TRBV25-1 and TRBJ2-1, is EADIYQTPRYLVIGTGKKITLECSQTMGHDKMYWYQQDPGMELHLIHYSYGVNSTEKGDLSSESTVSRIRTEHFPLTLESARPSHTSQYLCASSDRKLANEQFFGPGTRLTVL.

The CDR3 DNA sequence: TGTGCCAGCCAGGATGCCAATCAGCCCCAGCATTTT. Translated: CASQDANQPQHF. The V call is TRBV19, the J call TRBJ1-5; D gene uncertain. V lost 9 bases and J 3 bases, leaving 9 bases between the germline ends. The CDR3 runs 12 residues. Germline V gene data show CDR1 as LNHDA and CDR2 as SQIVND (reference sequence).

V gene TRBV27 combines with J gene TRBJ1-1, with 8 bases matching TRBD1. Germline V gene sequence: CDR1 MNHEY, CDR2 SMNVEV (reference sequence). The V and J ends lost 5 bases and 5 bases, in that order; junction bases with no gene match: 4. The CDR3 has 13 amino acids. The CDR3 DNA reads as TGTGCCAGCAGTCTCACAGGGGGAACTGAAGCTTTCTTT. As protein: CASSLTGGTEAFF.

J is TRBJ2-1 and V is TRBV2, with D possibly TRBD2 on 5 matching bases. This CDR3 is 12 amino acids long. V shed 6 bases and J shed 7 bases, with 10 bases lying between them. Looked up from germline, CDR1 is SNHLY and CDR2 is FYNNEI. The CDR3 DNA reads as TGTGCCAGCAGAGGGCTAGCTAATGAGCAGTTCTTC. Protein sequence: CASRGLANEQFF. The entire variable domain, with the rest obtained from reference TRBV2 and TRBJ2-1, is as follows: EPEVTQTPSHQVTQMGQEVILRCVPISNHLYFYWYRQILGQKVEFLVSFYNNEISEKSEIFDDQFSVERPDGSNFTLKIRSTKLEDSAMYFCASRGLANEQFFGPGTRLTVL.

This clone was counted a few times. The rearrangement links TRBV5-1 to TRBJ2-7; no clear D gene. V was clipped by 1 base and J by 0 bases, with 11 bases between them. The length of the CDR3 is 15 residues. Germline V gives CDR1 SGHRS, CDR2 YFSETQ. CDR3 bases: TGCGCCAGCAGCTTGTTAGGAACAGCCTCCTACGAGCAGTACTTC. It codes for CASSLLGTASYEQYF.

In this sample, this clone turned up once. In DNA, the CDR3 is TGTGCCAGCAGTGCGGGGGTAGGTGCGGGAGCGGGTAGCGACGAGCAGTACTTC. This translates into CASSAGVGAGAGSDEQYF. The gene calls are TRBV2 and TRBJ2-7; 7 nucleotides align to TRBD2. With V trimmed by 4 bases and J by 5 bases, 20 bases remained unmatched. From germline, CDR1 is SNHLY and CDR2 FYNNEI. This CDR3 comprises 18 residues.

CDR3 bases: TGTGCCAGGGGGACAGGGAGGCCGGAGTATTTT. Residues: CARGTGRPEYF. The J gene is TRBJ2-3, the V gene TRBV6-1; 9 bases are a match to TRBD1. V lost 9 bases and J lost 13; bases outside the gene matches: 8. CDR1 is MNHNS, CDR2 SASEGT, per germline. The CDR3 spans 11 residues.

This chain connects TRBV19 to TRBJ1-4, with D possibly matching TRBD1 (5 bases). The CDR3 is made up of 13 amino acids. V was trimmed by 9 bases and J by 6 bases, leaving 14 bases between them. Germline V gene data show CDR1 as LNHDA and CDR2 as SQIVND (reference sequence). CDR3 sequence reads: CASGGGVYEKLFF. The CDR3 DNA sequence: TGTGCCAGCGGGGGGGGAGTGTATGAAAAACTGTTTTTT.

The chain uses TRBV4-3 and TRBJ1-5; D may be TRBD1 (6 bases). Per germline, CDR1 LGHNA and CDR2 YSLEER. Deletions cut 0 bases from V and 7 bases from J, with 16 bases between. The CDR3 runs to 16 residues. The CDR3 DNA is TGCGCCAGCAGCCAAGAAGCCGGACAGAATCCGCAGCCCCAGCATTTT. It is translated as CASSQEAGQNPQPQHF.

V is TRBV27 and J is TRBJ2-7; 9 nucleotides agree with TRBD1. The CDR3 totals 14 residues. V was pared by 9 bases and J by 3 bases, with 9 bases of the junction left unmatched. Per the germline V gene, CDR1 is MNHEY and CDR2 is SMNVEV (reference sequence). CDR3 amino acids: CASKRTGVIYEQYF. CDR3 DNA: TGTGCCAGTAAACGGACAGGGGTGATCTACGAGCAGTACTTC.

The chain joins TRBV5-1 to TRBJ2-1, with TRBD2 identical over 9 bases. The V and J ends lost 0 bases and 0 bases, in that order; junction bases with no gene match: 13. Germline lookup yields CDR1 SGHRS and CDR2 YFSETQ. The CDR3 loop spans 20 amino acids. CDR3 in amino acids: CASSLAVGTSSSLSYNEQFF. In DNA, the CDR3 is TGCGCCAGCAGCTTGGCTGTTGGGACTAGCAGTTCCCTCTCCTACAATGAGCAGTTCTTC.

This chain links TRBV9 with TRBJ1-1; D is ambiguous. With 0 bases removed from V and 2 bases from J, the gap between germline ends came to 5 bases. Germline-derived CDR1 and CDR2 are SGDLS and YYNGEE. The CDR3 loop spans 13 amino acids. CDR3: CASSVDRNTEAFF. The CDR3 bases are TGTGCCAGCAGCGTAGACAGAAACACTGAAGCTTTCTTT.

V gene TRBV4-1 combines with J gene TRBJ2-7, with D possibly matching TRBD1 (6 bases). This CDR3 comprises 14 residues. With 3 bases removed from V and 4 bases from J, the gap between germline ends came to 13 bases. The germline V gene encodes CDR1 MGHRA and CDR2 YSYEKL. The CDR3 DNA sequence: TGCGCCAGCAGCCAGAACTCGGACAGTTACGAGCAGTACTTC. This translates into CASSQNSDSYEQYF.

The CDR3 region is CASRLSGEQYF. The CDR3 region has the DNA TGTGCCAGCAGGCTCTCGGGGGAGCAGTACTTC. J is TRBJ2-7 and V is TRBV6-5, with TRBD2 as a possible D gene (5 bases). This CDR3 has 11 residues. Between the trimmed V and J ends, which lost 6 bases and 7 bases, there was a span of 10 bases. Germline V CDR1 and CDR2: MNHEY, SVGAGI.

The chain's CDR3 is CASSLYRDSSYEQYF. The CDR3 DNA reads TGTGCCAGCAGCTTATACCGGGACTCCTCCTACGAGCAGTACTTC. V usage is TRBV7-6 and J usage is TRBJ2-7; D is perhaps TRBD2 (6 bases). This CDR3 is built from 15 residues. The germline CDR1 and CDR2 sequences are SGHVS and FNYEAQ. The ends were cut back, 2 bases at V and 0 bases at J, with 11 bases in the middle.

V is TRBV9 and J is TRBJ2-2; D might be TRBD2 (7 bases). Germline CDR1 SGDLS, CDR2 YYNGEE. This CDR3 has 15 amino acids. The V end was cut by 3 bases, the J end by 7 bases, with 16 bases between. The CDR3 DNA sequence: TGTGCCAGCAGCGGGACGGGGGGCTTTGGCGGGGAGCTGTTTTTT. This sequence encodes CASSGTGGFGGELFF.

CDR3 protein: CASSALDRGWAEAFF. In nucleotides, the CDR3 is TGCGCCAGCAGCGCACTTGACAGGGGTTGGGCTGAAGCTTTCTTT. The chain links TRBV5-1 to TRBJ1-1; 8 bases fit TRBD1. CDR1 and CDR2 from the germline V gene are SGHRS and YFSETQ. The CDR3 spans 15 residues. With 4 bases clipped from V and 6 bases from J, the junction kept 11 bases outside the gene matches.

This rearrangement joins TRBV19 to TRBJ1-5; 9 bases align to TRBD1. The J segment lost 1 base and the V segment lost 8 bases, leaving 6 bases of the junction unmatched. The CDR3 totals 15 residues. Looked up from germline, CDR1 is LNHDA and CDR2 is SQIVND (reference sequence). CDR3 bases: TGTGCCAGTGGGGACAGGGCAGGAAGCAATCAGCCCCAGCATTTT. It codes for CASGDRAGSNQPQHF.

The chain links TRBV5-5 to TRBJ2-7; a weak D match, TRBD1 (5 bases). V shed 2 bases and J shed 6 bases, with 15 bases lying between them. In germline, CDR1 is SGHKS, CDR2 YYEKEE (reference sequence). The CDR3 loop spans 14 amino acids. This CDR3 reads CASSFWTPPFEQYF. The CDR3 bases are TGTGCCAGCAGCTTCTGGACACCCCCCTTCGAGCAGTACTTC.

The sample holds one count of this clone. V is TRBV30 and J is TRBJ2-1; possible D gene TRBD2, 6 bases. The germline V gene encodes CDR1 GTSNPN and CDR2 SVGIG (reference sequence). This CDR3 has 13 residues. V was clipped by 5 bases and J by 12 bases, with 20 bases between them. The DNA for the CDR3 is TGTGCCTGGGCCGGAGGGTCCTCCCTGGGGCAGTTCTTC. It is translated as CAWAGGSSLGQFF.

The genes are TRBV5-1 and TRBJ2-7; maybe TRBD2 (6 bases). CDR1 is SGHRS and CDR2 is YFSETQ in the germline V gene. The CDR3 extends over 13 amino acids. The V and J ends lost 7 bases and 3 bases respectively, with 14 bases between them. CDR3 amino acids: CASARLTSYEQYF. CDR3 sequence (DNA): TGCGCCAGCGCAAGACTGACTAGCTACGAGCAGTACTTC.

The chain uses TRBV7-7 and TRBJ2-1, with 10 bases identical to TRBD2. After removal of 4 bases from V and 5 bases from J, the junction contained 5 bases not matched to a gene. Germline V gene lookup returns CDR1 SSHAT and CDR2 FNYEAQ (reference sequence). The CDR3 loop spans 15 amino acids. The CDR3 protein is CASSSGLALDNEQFF. CDR3 bases: TGTGCCAGCAGCTCGGGACTAGCGTTGGACAATGAGCAGTTCTTC. Looking up the rest from reference TRBV7-7 and TRBJ2-1 gives the full variable domain: GAGVSQSPRYKVTKRGQDVTLRCDPISSHATLYWYQQALGQGPEFLTYFNYEAQPDKSGLPSDRFSAERPEGSISTLTIQRTEQRDSAMYRCASSSGLALDNEQFFGPGTRLTVL.

The chain couples TRBV27 to TRBJ2-3, with 10 bases identical to TRBD2. The CDR3 contains 18 residues. CDR1 MNHEY and CDR2 SMNVEV come from the germline V gene (reference sequence). V dropped 3 bases and J dropped 1; count of bases not matched to a gene: 10. The CDR3 nucleotides read TGTGCCAGCAGTTTCCTCTTAGCGGGAGGTGGGGGCACAGATACGCAGTATTTT. Its protein product is CASSFLLAGGGGTDTQYF.

Only one count was recorded for this clone. The chain carries TRBV6-5 and TRBJ2-1; D call uncertain. Germline V gene data show CDR1 as MNHEY and CDR2 as SVGAGI. V lost 0 bases and J lost 0, with 6 bases in between. The CDR3 extends over 15 amino acids. DNA of the CDR3: TGTGCCAGCAGTTACTCGAGTATCTCCTACAATGAGCAGTTCTTC. Its translation: CASSYSSISYNEQFF.

This chain joins TRBV7-2 and TRBJ1-4, with D perhaps TRBD1 (5 bases). The CDR3 has 15 amino acids. V lost 1 base and J 5 bases, leaving 11 bases between the germline ends. The germline V gene encodes CDR1 SGHTA and CDR2 FQGNSA. This CDR3 reads CASSLVGGMNEKLFF. The CDR3 region has the DNA TGTGCCAGCAGCTTAGTCGGGGGGATGAATGAAAAACTGTTTTTT.